This T cell receptor beta chain was obtained from a study of blood T cell repertoires in COVID-19. Study information: Acute-phase and convalescent COVID-19 samples originated in the United States, Italy and Spain.

This clone appeared once. Per the study methods: The assay estimated nucleated cells by amplifying reference gene primers. This table comes from immunoSEQ multiplex PCR, and its TCRdb copy is limited to in-frame clones, with some not included. V and J calls and clone size are copied from that table; D and trimming were computed from the DNA. This repertoire shows around 300,000 clones, more than 80% found once; its top ten account for less than 3%. Sequenced material: peripheral blood. The receptor's source is a woman aged 25 to 39 with active or convalescent COVID-19.

CDR3 coding DNA: TGTGCCAGCAGCTTGGTTGCTAGCGGGGGGAATAATGAGCAGTTCTTC. Translating it yields CASSLVASGGNNEQFF. This chain uses TRBV5-4 with TRBJ2-1; 11 bases are shared with TRBD2. The CDR3 runs 16 residues. Germline CDR1 is SGHNT and CDR2 is YYREEE (reference sequence). With 0 bases clipped from V and 7 bases from J, the junction kept 6 bases outside the gene matches.